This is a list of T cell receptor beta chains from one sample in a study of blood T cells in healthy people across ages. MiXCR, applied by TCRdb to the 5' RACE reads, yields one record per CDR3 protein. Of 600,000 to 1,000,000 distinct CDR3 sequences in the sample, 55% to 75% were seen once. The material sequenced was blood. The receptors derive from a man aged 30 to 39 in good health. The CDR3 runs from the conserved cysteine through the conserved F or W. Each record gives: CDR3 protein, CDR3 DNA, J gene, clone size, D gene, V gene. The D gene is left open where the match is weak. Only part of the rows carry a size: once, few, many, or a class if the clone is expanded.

CDR3aa: CASSLEGTGGWDEQFF
CDR3nt: TGCGCCAGCAGCTTGGAAGGGACAGGGGGCTGGGATGAGCAGTTCTTC
j_gene: TRBJ2-1
abundance: NA
d_gene: TRBD1
v_gene: TRBV5-1

CDR3aa: CASSLTALAGGDNEQFF
CDR3nt: TGTGCCAGCAGCTTAACCGCACTAGCGGGAGGTGACAATGAGCAGTTCTTC
j_gene: TRBJ2-1
abundance: many
d_gene: TRBD2
v_gene: TRBV7-3

CDR3aa: CASSLGTQEAQYF
CDR3nt: TGTGCCAGCAGCTTGGGGACGCAAGAGGCCCAGTACTTC
j_gene: TRBJ2-7
abundance: NA
d_gene: NA
v_gene: TRBV7-2

CDR3aa: CASSGERLDHEQYF
CDR3nt: TGTGCCAGCAGTGGTGAGAGGTTAGACCACGAGCAGTACTTC
j_gene: TRBJ2-7
abundance: NA
d_gene: NA
v_gene: TRBV28

CDR3aa: CASSYRYRGQVANEKLFF
CDR3nt: TGTGCCAGCAGTTACCGGTACAGGGGGCAGGTGGCTAATGAAAAACTGTTTTTT
j_gene: TRBJ1-4
abundance: NA
d_gene: TRBD1
v_gene: TRBV6-5

CDR3aa: CASENGRVYNQPQHF
CDR3nt: TGTGCCAGCGAAAACGGGAGGGTTTACAATCAGCCCCAGCATTTT
j_gene: TRBJ1-5
abundance: NA
d_gene: NA
v_gene: TRBV6-2/TRBV6-3

CDR3aa: CATKGLAYNEQFF
CDR3nt: TGTGCCACCAAAGGACTAGCCTACAATGAGCAGTTCTTC
j_gene: TRBJ2-1
abundance: NA
d_gene: TRBD2
v_gene: TRBV6-5

CDR3aa: CASEETSWSNEQFF
CDR3nt: TGTGCCAGCGAGGAGACTAGCTGGTCCAATGAGCAGTTCTTC
j_gene: TRBJ2-1
abundance: NA
d_gene: TRBD2
v_gene: TRBV11-2

CDR3aa: CASRGGLAHEQFF
CDR3nt: TGTGCCAGCAGGGGGGGTTTAGCCCATGAGCAGTTCTTC
j_gene: TRBJ2-1
abundance: NA
d_gene: NA
v_gene: TRBV12-3/TRBV12-4

CDR3aa: CASSTVGNEQFF
CDR3nt: TGTGCCAGCAGCACAGTTGGCAATGAGCAGTTCTTC
j_gene: TRBJ2-1
abundance: NA
d_gene: NA
v_gene: TRBV7-6

CDR3aa: CASSQAGANQPQHF
CDR3nt: TGCGCCAGCAGCCAGGCTGGGGCGAATCAGCCCCAGCATTTT
j_gene: TRBJ1-5
abundance: NA
d_gene: NA
v_gene: TRBV5-1

CDR3aa: CASSLSNSLSGYTF
CDR3nt: TGTGCCAGCAGCTTAAGTAACAGCCTCTCTGGCTACACCTTC
j_gene: TRBJ1-2
abundance: few
d_gene: NA
v_gene: TRBV11-2

CDR3aa: CASSRCGQGLNTEAFF
CDR3nt: TGTGCCAGCAGCCGTTGTGGACAGGGTCTGAACACTGAAGCTTTCTTT
j_gene: TRBJ1-1
abundance: NA
d_gene: TRBD1
v_gene: TRBV7-3

CDR3aa: CATSTNPGLAYETQYF
CDR3nt: TGTGCCACCAGCACGAACCCAGGCCTAGCGTATGAGACCCAGTACTTC
j_gene: TRBJ2-5
abundance: NA
d_gene: NA
v_gene: TRBV15

CDR3aa: CSAGGGLGGNEQFF
CDR3nt: TGCAGTGCAGGGGGGGGGTTAGGCGGCAATGAGCAGTTCTTC
j_gene: TRBJ2-1
abundance: NA
d_gene: NA
v_gene: TRBV20-1

CDR3aa: CAWSGGGSSYEQYF
CDR3nt: TGTGCCTGGAGTGGGGGGGGGAGCTCCTACGAGCAGTACTTC
j_gene: TRBJ2-7
abundance: NA
d_gene: TRBD2
v_gene: TRBV30

CDR3aa: CASSRDATNEKLFF
CDR3nt: TGTGCCAGCAGCCGTGATGCAACTAATGAAAAACTGTTTTTT
j_gene: TRBJ1-4
abundance: NA
d_gene: NA
v_gene: TRBV14

CDR3aa: CATTTGVEQFF
CDR3nt: TGTGCCACCACCACAGGGGTTGAGCAGTTCTTC
j_gene: TRBJ2-1
abundance: NA
d_gene: TRBD1
v_gene: TRBV19

CDR3aa: CASSLRGRVNEQFF
CDR3nt: TGTGCCAGCAGCTTAAGGGGGAGAGTCAATGAGCAGTTCTTC
j_gene: TRBJ2-1
abundance: NA
d_gene: NA
v_gene: TRBV7-2

CDR3aa: CASRARGPEAFF
CDR3nt: TGTGCCAGCAGGGCTCGGGGTCCTGAAGCTTTCTTT
j_gene: TRBJ1-1
abundance: NA
d_gene: NA
v_gene: TRBV6-2/TRBV6-3

CDR3aa: CASRIGRNSNQPQHF
CDR3nt: TGTGCCAGCAGGATTGGCAGGAATAGCAATCAGCCCCAGCATTTT
j_gene: TRBJ1-5
abundance: NA
d_gene: NA
v_gene: TRBV6-5

CDR3aa: CASSKALGELFF
CDR3nt: TGTGCCAGCAGCAAAGCGCTCGGGGAGCTGTTTTTT
j_gene: TRBJ2-2
abundance: few
d_gene: NA
v_gene: TRBV21-1

CDR3aa: CASSLRTPHRTDTQYF
CDR3nt: TGTGCCAGCAGCTTACGGACCCCACACCGCACAGATACGCAGTATTTT
j_gene: TRBJ2-3
abundance: NA
d_gene: NA
v_gene: TRBV7-2

CDR3aa: CAVGGSSATYEQYF
CDR3nt: TGTGCCGTCGGAGGGTCTAGCGCTACCTACGAGCAGTACTTC
j_gene: TRBJ2-7
abundance: few
d_gene: NA
v_gene: TRBV7-9

CDR3aa: CASSLLLAGREQYF
CDR3nt: TGTGCCAGCAGCTTATTACTAGCGGGACGGGAGCAGTACTTC
j_gene: TRBJ2-7
abundance: NA
d_gene: TRBD2
v_gene: TRBV7-2

CDR3aa: CSVTGLAFTDTQYF
CDR3nt: TGCAGCGTAACGGGACTAGCGTTCACAGATACGCAGTATTTT
j_gene: TRBJ2-3
abundance: few
d_gene: TRBD2
v_gene: TRBV29-1

CDR3aa: CASSLEVRSPNSPLHF
CDR3nt: TGCGCCAGCAGCTTGGAAGTTCGGAGTCCTAATTCACCCCTCCACTTT
j_gene: TRBJ1-6
abundance: few
d_gene: NA
v_gene: TRBV5-1

CDR3aa: CASSLLRGGRDEQFF
CDR3nt: TGCGCCAGCAGCTTGCTCCGGGGGGGCCGGGATGAGCAGTTCTTC
j_gene: TRBJ2-1
abundance: NA
d_gene: TRBD2
v_gene: TRBV5-1

CDR3aa: CASSLEGGGSYEQYF
CDR3nt: TGTGCCAGCAGCTTAGAAGGGGGCGGCTCCTACGAGCAGTACTTC
j_gene: TRBJ2-7
abundance: NA
d_gene: TRBD1
v_gene: TRBV13

CDR3aa: CASMRQYQYEQYF
CDR3nt: TGTGCCAGCATGAGACAGTATCAATACGAGCAGTACTTC
j_gene: TRBJ2-7
abundance: once
d_gene: NA
v_gene: TRBV12-3/TRBV12-4

CDR3aa: CASSPTHWANYGYTF
CDR3nt: TGTGCCAGCAGCCCTACTCACTGGGCCAACTATGGCTACACCTTC
j_gene: TRBJ1-2
abundance: NA
d_gene: NA
v_gene: TRBV4-2

CDR3aa: CASSQEGQYQETQYF
CDR3nt: TGTGCCAGCAGCCAAGAGGGCCAATATCAAGAGACCCAGTACTTC
j_gene: TRBJ2-5
abundance: few
d_gene: NA
v_gene: TRBV4-2

CDR3aa: CASSQESGTQQFF
CDR3nt: TGTGCCAGCAGCCAGGAATCCGGGACTCAGCAGTTCTTC
j_gene: TRBJ2-1
abundance: NA
d_gene: NA
v_gene: TRBV4-2

CDR3aa: CSVNPDGTNEKLFF
CDR3nt: TGCAGCGTTAATCCTGACGGAACGAATGAAAAACTGTTTTTT
j_gene: TRBJ1-4
abundance: NA
d_gene: NA
v_gene: TRBV29-1

CDR3aa: CASKGASTSVGTQYF
CDR3nt: TGTGCCAGTAAGGGAGCCTCGACTAGCGTGGGGACCCAGTACTTC
j_gene: TRBJ2-5
abundance: NA
d_gene: TRBD2
v_gene: TRBV19

CDR3aa: CASSQGPGTGYEQYF
CDR3nt: TGTGCCAGCAGCCAAGGGCCCGGGACAGGCTACGAGCAGTACTTC
j_gene: TRBJ2-7
abundance: NA
d_gene: TRBD1
v_gene: TRBV3-1

CDR3aa: CASSSRTSGGPTDTQYF
CDR3nt: TGTGCCAGCAGCTCCCGGACTAGCGGGGGGCCCACAGATACGCAGTATTTT
j_gene: TRBJ2-3
abundance: NA
d_gene: TRBD2
v_gene: TRBV7-2

CDR3aa: CASSPLGGGADGYTF
CDR3nt: TGTGCCAGCAGCCCCTTGGGGGGAGGGGCAGATGGCTACACCTTC
j_gene: TRBJ1-2
abundance: once
d_gene: NA
v_gene: TRBV11-2

CDR3aa: CASSLGSGLSYNEQFF
CDR3nt: TGCGCCAGCAGCTTGGGCAGCGGGCTATCCTACAATGAGCAGTTCTTC
j_gene: TRBJ2-1
abundance: few
d_gene: NA
v_gene: TRBV5-1

CDR3aa: CASSTRGQNYGYTF
CDR3nt: TGTGCCAGCAGTACCCGCGGACAGAACTATGGCTACACCTTC
j_gene: TRBJ1-2
abundance: NA
d_gene: NA
v_gene: TRBV6-2/TRBV6-3

CDR3aa: CASRPRGEVSDTQYF
CDR3nt: TGCGCCAGCAGACCCAGGGGCGAGGTGTCGGATACGCAGTATTTT
j_gene: TRBJ2-3
abundance: few
d_gene: NA
v_gene: TRBV5-1

CDR3aa: CSAVGARGGETQYF
CDR3nt: TGCAGTGCCGTCGGGGCCCGAGGGGGAGAGACCCAGTACTTC
j_gene: TRBJ2-5
abundance: NA
d_gene: NA
v_gene: TRBV20-1

CDR3aa: CASQLQGRYGYTF
CDR3nt: TGTGCCAGCCAACTACAGGGTCGGTATGGCTACACCTTC
j_gene: TRBJ1-2
abundance: NA
d_gene: NA
v_gene: TRBV5-6

CDR3aa: CASSPGEERYNEQYF
CDR3nt: TGTGCCAGCTCACCAGGCGAAGAGCGATACAATGAGCAGTACTTC
j_gene: TRBJ2-4
abundance: NA
d_gene: NA
v_gene: TRBV18

CDR3aa: CSADYSYEQYF
CDR3nt: TGCAGTGCTGACTACTCCTACGAGCAGTACTTC
j_gene: TRBJ2-7
abundance: NA
d_gene: NA
v_gene: TRBV20-1

CDR3aa: CASSFEVRRQETQYF
CDR3nt: TGTGCCAGCAGTTTTGAGGTGCGGCGACAAGAGACCCAGTACTTC
j_gene: TRBJ2-5
abundance: NA
d_gene: NA
v_gene: TRBV28

CDR3aa: CASSTSASYGYTF
CDR3nt: TGTGCCAGCAGCACGTCGGCCTCTTATGGCTACACCTTC
j_gene: TRBJ1-2
abundance: NA
d_gene: NA
v_gene: TRBV9

CDR3aa: CASVGREADTQYF
CDR3nt: TGTGCCAGCGTGGGCAGGGAGGCAGATACGCAGTATTTT
j_gene: TRBJ2-3
abundance: NA
d_gene: NA
v_gene: TRBV3-1

CDR3aa: CASAAYEQFF
CDR3nt: TGTGCCAGCGCTGCATATGAGCAGTTCTTC
j_gene: TRBJ2-1
abundance: NA
d_gene: NA
v_gene: TRBV11-2

CDR3aa: CASSSTGGSDTQYF
CDR3nt: TGTGCCAGCAGTTCTACTGGGGGTTCAGATACGCAGTATTTT
j_gene: TRBJ2-3
abundance: NA
d_gene: NA
v_gene: TRBV2

CDR3aa: CSVETGMGYGYTF
CDR3nt: TGCAGCGTTGAAACGGGGATGGGGTATGGCTACACCTTT
j_gene: TRBJ1-2
abundance: NA
d_gene: NA
v_gene: TRBV29-1

CDR3aa: CSVGGGGGLNYEQYF
CDR3nt: TGCAGCGTGGGGGGAGGAGGGGGCCTAAACTACGAGCAGTACTTC
j_gene: TRBJ2-7
abundance: once
d_gene: NA
v_gene: TRBV29-1

CDR3aa: CASSYHSPGLAGINEQFF
CDR3nt: TGTGCCAGCAGTTACCACTCCCCAGGACTAGCGGGGATTAATGAGCAGTTCTTC
j_gene: TRBJ2-1
abundance: NA
d_gene: TRBD2
v_gene: TRBV6-6

CDR3aa: CASSAGQNSYEQYF
CDR3nt: TGTGCCAGCAGTGCGGGACAGAACTCCTACGAGCAGTACTTC
j_gene: TRBJ2-7
abundance: few
d_gene: NA
v_gene: TRBV9

CDR3aa: CASSRTGTDYEQYF
CDR3nt: TGTGCCAGCAGCAGGACCGGGACCGACTACGAGCAGTACTTC
j_gene: TRBJ2-7
abundance: few
d_gene: NA
v_gene: TRBV7-9

CDR3aa: CASSSGRGRFF
CDR3nt: TGTGCCAGCAGCTCCGGACGGGGGCGGTTCTTC
j_gene: TRBJ2-1
abundance: NA
d_gene: NA
v_gene: TRBV11-2

CDR3aa: CASSLHGPESETQYF
CDR3nt: TGTGCCAGCAGTTTACACGGACCAGAATCAGAGACCCAGTACTTC
j_gene: TRBJ2-5
abundance: NA
d_gene: NA
v_gene: TRBV6-2/TRBV6-3

CDR3aa: CASSQGASPRETQYF
CDR3nt: TGCGCCAGCAGCCAAGGCGCCTCCCCTAGGGAGACCCAGTACTTC
j_gene: TRBJ2-5
abundance: few
d_gene: NA
v_gene: TRBV4-3

CDR3aa: CASSHGAYEQFF
CDR3nt: TGTGCCAGCAGTCATGGGGCGTATGAGCAGTTCTTC
j_gene: TRBJ2-1
abundance: NA
d_gene: NA
v_gene: TRBV6-2/TRBV6-3

CDR3aa: CASSLESSRYEQFF
CDR3nt: TGCGCCAGCAGCTTGGAGTCTAGCCGGTATGAGCAGTTCTTC
j_gene: TRBJ2-1
abundance: few
d_gene: NA
v_gene: TRBV5-1